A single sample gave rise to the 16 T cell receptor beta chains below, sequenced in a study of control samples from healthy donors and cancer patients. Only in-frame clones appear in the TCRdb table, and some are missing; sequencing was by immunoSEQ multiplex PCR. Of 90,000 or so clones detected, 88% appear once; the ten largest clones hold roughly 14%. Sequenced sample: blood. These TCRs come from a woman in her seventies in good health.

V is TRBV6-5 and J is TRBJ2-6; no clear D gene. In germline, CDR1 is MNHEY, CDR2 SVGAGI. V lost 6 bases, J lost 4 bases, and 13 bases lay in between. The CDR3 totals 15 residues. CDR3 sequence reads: CASRATLTGANVLTF. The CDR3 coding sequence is TGTGCCAGCAGAGCGACACTAACAGGGGCCAACGTCCTGACTTTC.

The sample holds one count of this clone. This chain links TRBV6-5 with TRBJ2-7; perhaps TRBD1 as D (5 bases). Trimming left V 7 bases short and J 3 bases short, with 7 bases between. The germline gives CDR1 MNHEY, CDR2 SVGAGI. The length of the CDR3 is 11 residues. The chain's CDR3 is CASNTGYEQYF. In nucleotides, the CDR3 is TGTGCCAGCAACACAGGCTACGAGCAGTACTTC.

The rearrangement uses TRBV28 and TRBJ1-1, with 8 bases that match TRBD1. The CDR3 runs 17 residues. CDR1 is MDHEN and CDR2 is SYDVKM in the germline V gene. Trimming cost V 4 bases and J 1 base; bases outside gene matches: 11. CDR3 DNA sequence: TGTGCCAGCAGTTCCTTAGGACAGGGTCCAAGGAACACTGAAGCTTTCTTT. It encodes CASSSLGQGPRNTEAFF.

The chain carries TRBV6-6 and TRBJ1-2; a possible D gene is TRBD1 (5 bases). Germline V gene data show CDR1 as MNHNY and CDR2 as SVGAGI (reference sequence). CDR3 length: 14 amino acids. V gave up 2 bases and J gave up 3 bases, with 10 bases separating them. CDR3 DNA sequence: TGTGCCAGCAGTTACGATGGGACTGACTATGGCTACACCTTC. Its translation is CASSYDGTDYGYTF.

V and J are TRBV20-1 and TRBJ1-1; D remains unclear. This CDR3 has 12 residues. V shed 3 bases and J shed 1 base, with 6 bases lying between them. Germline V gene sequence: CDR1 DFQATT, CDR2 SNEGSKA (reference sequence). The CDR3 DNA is TGCAGTGCTAGTCCTCAGAACACTGAAGCTTTCTTT. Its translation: CSASPQNTEAFF.

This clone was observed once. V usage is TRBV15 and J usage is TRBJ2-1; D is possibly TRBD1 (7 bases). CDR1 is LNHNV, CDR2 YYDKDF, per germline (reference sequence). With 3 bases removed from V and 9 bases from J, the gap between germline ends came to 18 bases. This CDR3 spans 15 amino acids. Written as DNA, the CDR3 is TGTGCCACCAGCAGCCAGGGGGGATTAGCAAGTGAGCAGTTCTTC. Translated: CATSSQGGLASEQFF.

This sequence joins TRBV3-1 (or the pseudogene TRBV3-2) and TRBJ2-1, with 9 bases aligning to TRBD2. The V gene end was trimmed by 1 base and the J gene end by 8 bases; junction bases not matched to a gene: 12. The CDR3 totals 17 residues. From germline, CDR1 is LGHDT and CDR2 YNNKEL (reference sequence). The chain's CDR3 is CASSQGRRASGVDEQFF. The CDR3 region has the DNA TGTGCCAGCAGCCAAGGGAGGAGGGCTAGCGGGGTTGATGAGCAGTTCTTC.

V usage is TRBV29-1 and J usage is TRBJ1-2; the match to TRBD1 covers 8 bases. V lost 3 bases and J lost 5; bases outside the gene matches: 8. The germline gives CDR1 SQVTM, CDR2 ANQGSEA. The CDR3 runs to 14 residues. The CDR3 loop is CSVDSGTGSYGYTF. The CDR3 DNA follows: TGCAGCGTTGATTCCGGGACAGGTTCTTATGGCTACACCTTC.

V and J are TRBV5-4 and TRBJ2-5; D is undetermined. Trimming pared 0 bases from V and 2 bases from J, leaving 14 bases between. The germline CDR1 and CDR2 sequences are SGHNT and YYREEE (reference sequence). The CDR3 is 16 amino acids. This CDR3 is CASSLDRAENQETQYF. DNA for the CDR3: TGTGCCAGCAGCTTGGATAGGGCCGAAAATCAAGAGACCCAGTACTTC. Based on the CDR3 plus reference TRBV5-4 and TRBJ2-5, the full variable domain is ETGVTQSPTHLIKTRGQQVTLRCSSQSGHNTVSWYQQALGQGPQFIFQYYREEENGRGNFPPRFSGLQFPNYSSELNVNALELDDSALYLCASSLDRAENQETQYFGPGTRLLVL.

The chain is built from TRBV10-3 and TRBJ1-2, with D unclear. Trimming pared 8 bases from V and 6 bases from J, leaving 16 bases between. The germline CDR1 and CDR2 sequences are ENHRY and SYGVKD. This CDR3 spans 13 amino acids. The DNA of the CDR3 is TGTGCCATCTCGACCGGTTCGGGAGATGGCTACACCTTC. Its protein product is CAISTGSGDGYTF.

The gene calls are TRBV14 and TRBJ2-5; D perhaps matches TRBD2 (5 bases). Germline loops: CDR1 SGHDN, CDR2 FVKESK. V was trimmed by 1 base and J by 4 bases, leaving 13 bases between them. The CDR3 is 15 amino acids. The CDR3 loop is CASSQGTLRRETQYF. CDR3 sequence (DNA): TGTGCCAGCAGCCAAGGGACTTTGAGAAGAGAGACCCAGTACTTC.

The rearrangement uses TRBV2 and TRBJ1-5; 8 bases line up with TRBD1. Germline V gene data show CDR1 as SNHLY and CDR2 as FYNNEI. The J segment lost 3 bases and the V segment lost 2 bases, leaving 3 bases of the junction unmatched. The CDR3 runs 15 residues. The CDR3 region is CASSENRGNNQPQHF. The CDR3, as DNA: TGTGCCAGCAGTGAAAACAGGGGGAACAATCAGCCCCAGCATTTT.

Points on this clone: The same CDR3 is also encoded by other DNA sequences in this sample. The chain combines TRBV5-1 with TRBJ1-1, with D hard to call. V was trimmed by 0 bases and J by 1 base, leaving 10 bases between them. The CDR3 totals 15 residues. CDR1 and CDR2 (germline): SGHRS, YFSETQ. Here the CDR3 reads CASSLDGRPNTEAFF. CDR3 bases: TGCGCCAGCAGCTTGGATGGACGGCCGAACACTGAAGCTTTCTTT.

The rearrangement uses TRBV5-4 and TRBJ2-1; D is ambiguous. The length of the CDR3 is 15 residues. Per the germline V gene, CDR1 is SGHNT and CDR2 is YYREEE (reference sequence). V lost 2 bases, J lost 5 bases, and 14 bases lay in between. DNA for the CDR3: TGTGCCAGCAGCTTCGAGACCACCTGGAACAATGAGCAGTTCTTC. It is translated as CASSFETTWNNEQFF.

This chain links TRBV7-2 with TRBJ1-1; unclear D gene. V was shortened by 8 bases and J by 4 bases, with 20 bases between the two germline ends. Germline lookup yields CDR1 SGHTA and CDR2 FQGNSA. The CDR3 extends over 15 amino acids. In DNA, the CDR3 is TGTGCCAGCTCAGCCGGCCTCCCGTTAGGCACTGAAGCTTTCTTT. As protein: CASSAGLPLGTEAFF. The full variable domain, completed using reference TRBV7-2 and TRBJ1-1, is GAGVSQSPSNKVTEKGKDVELRCDPISGHTALYWYRQSLGQGLEFLIYFQGNSAPDKSGLPSDRFSAERTGGSVSTLTIQRTQQEDSAVYLCASSAGLPLGTEAFFGQGTRLTVV.

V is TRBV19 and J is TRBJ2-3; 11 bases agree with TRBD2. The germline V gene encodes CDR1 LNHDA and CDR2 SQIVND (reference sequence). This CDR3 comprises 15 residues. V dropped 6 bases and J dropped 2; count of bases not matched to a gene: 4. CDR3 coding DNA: TGTGCCAGTAGGGGACTAGCGGTACTCACAGATACGCAGTATTTT. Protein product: CASRGLAVLTDTQYF.